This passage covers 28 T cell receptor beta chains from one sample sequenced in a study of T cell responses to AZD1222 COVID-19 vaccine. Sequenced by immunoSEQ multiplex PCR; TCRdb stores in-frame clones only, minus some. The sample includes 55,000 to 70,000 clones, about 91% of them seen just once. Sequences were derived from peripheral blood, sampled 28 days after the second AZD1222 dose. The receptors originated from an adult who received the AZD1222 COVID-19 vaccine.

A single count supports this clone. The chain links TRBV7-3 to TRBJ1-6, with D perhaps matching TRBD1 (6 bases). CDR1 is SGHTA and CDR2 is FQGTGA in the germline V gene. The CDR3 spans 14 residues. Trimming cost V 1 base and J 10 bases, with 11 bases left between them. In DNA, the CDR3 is TGTGCCAGCAGCTTAATACAGGGAACATCACCCCTCCACTTT. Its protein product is CASSLIQGTSPLHF.

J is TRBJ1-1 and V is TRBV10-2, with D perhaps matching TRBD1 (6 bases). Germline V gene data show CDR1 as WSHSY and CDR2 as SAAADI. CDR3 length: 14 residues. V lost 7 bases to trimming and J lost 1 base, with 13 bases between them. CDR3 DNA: TGCGCCAGCACTATGACAGGACCGAACACTGAAGCTTTCTTT. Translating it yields CASTMTGPNTEAFF.

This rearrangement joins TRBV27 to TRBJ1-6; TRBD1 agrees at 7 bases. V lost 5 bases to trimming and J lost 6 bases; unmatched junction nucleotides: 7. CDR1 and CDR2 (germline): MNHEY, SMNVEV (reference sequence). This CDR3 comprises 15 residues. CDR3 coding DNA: TGTGCCAGCAGTAGGGGGACAGCCAGTAATTCACCCCTCCACTTT. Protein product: CASSRGTASNSPLHF.

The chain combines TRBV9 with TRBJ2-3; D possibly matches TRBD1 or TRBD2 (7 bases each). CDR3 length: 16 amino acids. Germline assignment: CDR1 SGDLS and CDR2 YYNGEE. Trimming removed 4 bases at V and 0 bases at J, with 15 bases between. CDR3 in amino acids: CASSPGGGVSTDTQYF. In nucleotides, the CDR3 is TGTGCCAGCAGCCCAGGGGGGGGAGTTAGCACAGATACGCAGTATTTT.

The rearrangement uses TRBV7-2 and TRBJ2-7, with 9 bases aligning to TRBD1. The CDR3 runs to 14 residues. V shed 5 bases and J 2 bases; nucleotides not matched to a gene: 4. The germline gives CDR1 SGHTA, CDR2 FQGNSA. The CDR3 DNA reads TGTGCCAGCAGCGCTCGACAGGGGGCCTACGAGCAGTACTTC. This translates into CASSARQGAYEQYF.

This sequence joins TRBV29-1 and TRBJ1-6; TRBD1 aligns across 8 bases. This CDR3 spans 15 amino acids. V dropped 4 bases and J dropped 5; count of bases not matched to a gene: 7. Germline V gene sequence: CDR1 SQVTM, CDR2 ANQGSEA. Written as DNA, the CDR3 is TGCAGCGTTGCCCTGACAGGGGCCGATAATTCACCCCTCCACTTT. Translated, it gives CSVALTGADNSPLHF.

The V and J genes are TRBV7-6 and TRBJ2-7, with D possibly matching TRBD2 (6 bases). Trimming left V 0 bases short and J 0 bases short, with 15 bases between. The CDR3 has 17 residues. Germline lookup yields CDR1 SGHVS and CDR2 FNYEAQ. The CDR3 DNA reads TGTGCCAGCAGCTTAGCCGCCTCTAGCGCTAGCTCCTACGAGCAGTACTTC. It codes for CASSLAASSASSYEQYF.

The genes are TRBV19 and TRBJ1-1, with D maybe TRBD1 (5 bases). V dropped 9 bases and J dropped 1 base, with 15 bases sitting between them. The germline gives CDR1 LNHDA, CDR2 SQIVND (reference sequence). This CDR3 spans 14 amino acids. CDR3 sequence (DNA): TGTGCCAGCCGACCGGGACCCAGGAACACTGAAGCTTTCTTT. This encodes CASRPGPRNTEAFF.

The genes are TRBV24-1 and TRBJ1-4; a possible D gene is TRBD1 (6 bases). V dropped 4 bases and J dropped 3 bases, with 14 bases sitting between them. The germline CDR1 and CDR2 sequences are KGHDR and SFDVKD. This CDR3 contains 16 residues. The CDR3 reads CATSEAGVSSNEKLFF. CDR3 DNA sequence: TGTGCCACCAGTGAGGCAGGGGTGTCGTCTAATGAAAAACTGTTTTTT.

The CDR3 is CATSEPGSSYNEQFF. The CDR3 DNA reads TGTGCCACCAGTGAGCCGGGCAGTTCCTACAATGAGCAGTTCTTC. This chain uses TRBV24-1 with TRBJ2-1; D remains unclear. With 4 bases removed from V and 1 base from J, the gap between germline ends came to 10 bases. The CDR3 has 15 residues. Germline V gene sequence: CDR1 KGHDR, CDR2 SFDVKD.

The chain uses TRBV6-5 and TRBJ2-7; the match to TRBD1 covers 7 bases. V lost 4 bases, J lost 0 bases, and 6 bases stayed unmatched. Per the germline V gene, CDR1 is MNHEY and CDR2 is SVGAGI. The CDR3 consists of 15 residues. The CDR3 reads CASSFTQGNSYEQYF. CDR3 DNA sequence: TGTGCCAGCAGTTTTACACAGGGGAACTCCTACGAGCAGTACTTC.

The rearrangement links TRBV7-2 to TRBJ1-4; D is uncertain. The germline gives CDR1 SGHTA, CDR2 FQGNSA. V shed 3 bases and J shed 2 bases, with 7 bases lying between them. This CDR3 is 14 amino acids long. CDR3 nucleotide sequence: TGTGCCAGCAGCTTTTCCGGCACTAATGAAAAACTGTTTTTT. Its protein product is CASSFSGTNEKLFF.

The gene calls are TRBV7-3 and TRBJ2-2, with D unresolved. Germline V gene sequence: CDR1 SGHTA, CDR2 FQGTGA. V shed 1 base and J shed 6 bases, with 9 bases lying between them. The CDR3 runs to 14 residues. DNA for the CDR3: TGTGCCAGCAGCTTAAACCAATCCCCCGGGGAGCTGTTTTTT. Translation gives CASSLNQSPGELFF.

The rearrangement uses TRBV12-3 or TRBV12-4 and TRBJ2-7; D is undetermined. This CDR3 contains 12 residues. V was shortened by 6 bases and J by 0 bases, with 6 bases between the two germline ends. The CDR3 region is CASSSDSYEQYF. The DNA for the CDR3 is TGTGCCAGCAGCAGCGACTCCTACGAGCAGTACTTC.

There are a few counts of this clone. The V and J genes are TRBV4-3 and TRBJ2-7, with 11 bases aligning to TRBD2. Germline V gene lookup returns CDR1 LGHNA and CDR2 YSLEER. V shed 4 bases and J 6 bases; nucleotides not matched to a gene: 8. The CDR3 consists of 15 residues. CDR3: CASSPTSGAPLEQYF. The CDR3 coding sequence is TGCGCCAGCAGCCCGACTAGCGGGGCCCCGCTCGAGCAGTACTTC.

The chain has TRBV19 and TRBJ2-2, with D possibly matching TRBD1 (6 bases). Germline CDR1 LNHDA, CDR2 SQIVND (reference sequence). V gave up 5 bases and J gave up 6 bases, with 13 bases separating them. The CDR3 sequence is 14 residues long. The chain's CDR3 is CASSAYRVAGELFF. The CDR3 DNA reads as TGTGCCAGTAGTGCGTACAGGGTAGCCGGGGAGCTGTTTTTT.

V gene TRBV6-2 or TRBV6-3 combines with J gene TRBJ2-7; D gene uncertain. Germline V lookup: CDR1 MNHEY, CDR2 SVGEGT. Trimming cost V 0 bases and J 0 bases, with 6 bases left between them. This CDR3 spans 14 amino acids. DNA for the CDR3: TGTGCCAGCAGTTACTCGAGTAACTCCTACGAGCAGTACTTC. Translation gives CASSYSSNSYEQYF.

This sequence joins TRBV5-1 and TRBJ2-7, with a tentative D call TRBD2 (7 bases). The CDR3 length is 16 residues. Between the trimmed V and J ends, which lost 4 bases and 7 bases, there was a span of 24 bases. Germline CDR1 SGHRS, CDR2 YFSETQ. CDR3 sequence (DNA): TGCGCCAGCAGCCCGGGGGGAAGGACAGAGATTGGGGAGCAGTACTTC. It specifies CASSPGGRTEIGEQYF.

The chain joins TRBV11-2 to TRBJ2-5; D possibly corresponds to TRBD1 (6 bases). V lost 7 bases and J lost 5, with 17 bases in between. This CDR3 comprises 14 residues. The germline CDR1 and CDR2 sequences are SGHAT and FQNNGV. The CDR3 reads CASNNPQGWETQYF. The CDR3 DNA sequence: TGTGCCAGCAACAACCCTCAGGGGTGGGAGACCCAGTACTTC. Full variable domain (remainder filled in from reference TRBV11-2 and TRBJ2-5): EAGVAQSPRYKIIEKRQSVAFWCNPISGHATLYWYQQILGQGPKLLIQFQNNGVVDDSQLPKDRFSAERLKGVDSTLKIQPAKLEDSAVYLCASNNPQGWETQYFGPGTRLLVL.

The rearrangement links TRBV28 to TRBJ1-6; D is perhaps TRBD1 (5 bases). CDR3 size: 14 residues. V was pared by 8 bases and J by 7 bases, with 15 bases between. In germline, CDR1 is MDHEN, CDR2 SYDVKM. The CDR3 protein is CASRRQWGNSPLHF. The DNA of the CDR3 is TGTGCCAGCCGGCGACAGTGGGGAAATTCACCCCTCCACTTT.

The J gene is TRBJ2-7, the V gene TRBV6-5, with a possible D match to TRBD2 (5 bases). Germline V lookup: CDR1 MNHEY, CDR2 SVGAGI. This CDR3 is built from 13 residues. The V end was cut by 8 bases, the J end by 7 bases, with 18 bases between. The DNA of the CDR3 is TGTGCCAGCGTCGGGGTCCTCTCGCGGGAGCAGTACTTC. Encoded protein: CASVGVLSREQYF.

In DNA, the CDR3 is TGTGCCAGCAGTTTGGTGACTTTTAATGAAAAACTGTTTTTT. Translation gives CASSLVTFNEKLFF. The chain uses TRBV28 and TRBJ1-4; D is unresolved. The germline V gene encodes CDR1 MDHEN and CDR2 SYDVKM. The CDR3 runs to 14 residues. Trimming took 3 bases from V and 4 from J, leaving 9 bases between them.

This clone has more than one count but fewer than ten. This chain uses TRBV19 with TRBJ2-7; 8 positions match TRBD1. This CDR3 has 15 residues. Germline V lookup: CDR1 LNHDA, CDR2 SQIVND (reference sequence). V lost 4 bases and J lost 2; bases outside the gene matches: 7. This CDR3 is CASSNRGTGPYEQYF. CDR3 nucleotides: TGTGCCAGTAGTAATAGGGGGACAGGCCCCTACGAGCAGTACTTC.

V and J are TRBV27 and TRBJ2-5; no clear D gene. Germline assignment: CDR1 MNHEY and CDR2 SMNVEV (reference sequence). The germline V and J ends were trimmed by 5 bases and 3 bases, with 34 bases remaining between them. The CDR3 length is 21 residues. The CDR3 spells CASSTSFYPEFGSRPEETQYF. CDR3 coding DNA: TGTGCCAGCAGTACGTCTTTTTATCCCGAGTTCGGGTCCAGGCCTGAAGAGACCCAGTACTTC.

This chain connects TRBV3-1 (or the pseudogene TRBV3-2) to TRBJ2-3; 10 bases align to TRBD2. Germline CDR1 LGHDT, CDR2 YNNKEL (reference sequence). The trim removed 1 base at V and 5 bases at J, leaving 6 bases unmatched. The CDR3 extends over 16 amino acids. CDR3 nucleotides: TGTGCCAGCAGCCAAGGGGTAGCGGGGGGACAAGATACGCAGTATTTT. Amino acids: CASSQGVAGGQDTQYF.

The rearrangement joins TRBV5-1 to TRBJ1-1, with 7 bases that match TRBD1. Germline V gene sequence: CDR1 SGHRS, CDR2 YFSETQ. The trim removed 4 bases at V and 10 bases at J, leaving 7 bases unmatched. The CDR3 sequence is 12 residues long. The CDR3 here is CASSLRDSRAFF. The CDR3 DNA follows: TGCGCCAGCAGCCTCCGGGACAGTCGAGCTTTCTTT.

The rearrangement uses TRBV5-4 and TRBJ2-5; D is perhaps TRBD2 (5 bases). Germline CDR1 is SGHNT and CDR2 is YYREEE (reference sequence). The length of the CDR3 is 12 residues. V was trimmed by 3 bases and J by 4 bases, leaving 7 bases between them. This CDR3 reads CASSWAGETQYF. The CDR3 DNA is TGTGCCAGCAGCTGGGCGGGAGAGACCCAGTACTTC.

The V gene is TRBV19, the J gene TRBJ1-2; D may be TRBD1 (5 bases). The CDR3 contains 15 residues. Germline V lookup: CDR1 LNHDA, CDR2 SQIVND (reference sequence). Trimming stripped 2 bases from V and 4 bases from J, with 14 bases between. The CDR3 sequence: CASSIRAGEGYGYTF. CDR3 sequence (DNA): TGTGCCAGTAGTATAAGGGCGGGGGAAGGCTATGGCTACACCTTC.